This TCR beta chain was identified during a study of STAT3 mutations in large granular lymphocyte leukemia. Study-level background: Over half of T-LGLL patients had one or more immunosuppressive regimens. Overall study findings and caveats: All newly emerging clones after therapy were STAT3 wild type. In T-cell large granular lymphocyte leukemia, about half of patients showed multiple immunodominant subclonotypes.

TCRbeta libraries averaged about 43,000 productive templates per sample. Assay used: immunoSEQ multiplex PCR; TCRdb lists only in-frame clones, some missing. Seen here are some 30,000 clones, around 88% observed once, and the top ten hold about 13%. Comment on this clone: Its antigen is unknown.

The CDR3 covers 13 residues. V dropped 7 bases and J dropped 6 bases, with 15 bases sitting between them. Per the germline V gene, CDR1 is MNHNS and CDR2 is SASEGT. The sequenced sample consisted of peripheral blood mononuclear cells. This rearrangement joins TRBV6-1 to TRBJ1-2, with D perhaps TRBD1 (6 bases). This sequence originates from a man between 60 and 75 years old with T-cell large granular lymphocyte leukemia. Some clones in this sample may be carry-over from other donors' samples. Here the CDR3 DNA reads TGTGCCAGCATCTGGGGGCAGGGCCATGGCTACACCTTC. This translates into CASIWGQGHGYTF.